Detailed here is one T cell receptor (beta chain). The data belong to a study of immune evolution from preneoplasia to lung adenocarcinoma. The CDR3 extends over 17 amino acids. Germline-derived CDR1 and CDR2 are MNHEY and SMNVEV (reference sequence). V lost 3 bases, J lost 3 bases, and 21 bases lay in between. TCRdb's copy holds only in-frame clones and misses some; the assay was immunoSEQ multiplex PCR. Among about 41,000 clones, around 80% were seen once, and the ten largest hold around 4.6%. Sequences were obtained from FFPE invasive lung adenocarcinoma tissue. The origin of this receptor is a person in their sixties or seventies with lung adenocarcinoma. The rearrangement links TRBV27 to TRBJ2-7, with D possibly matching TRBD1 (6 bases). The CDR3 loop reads CASSFSRTGTWGYEQYF. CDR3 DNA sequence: TGTGCCAGCAGTTTTAGTCGAACAGGGACCTGGGGCTACGAGCAGTACTTC.